Below, 9 T cell receptor beta chains from the same sample are listed, as sequenced in a study of shared clonotypes between healthy human individuals. The method was immunoSEQ multiplex PCR; TCRdb's version includes in-frame clones alone and lacks a portion of them. The data hold some 2.1 million clones, with 95% observed a single time. The sequenced sample was naive CD4+ T cells sorted from blood. The sample's subset: CD45RA+ positively selected. The receptor source for this set is a man younger than 30 in good health.

The genes are TRBV18 and TRBJ1-1; the D is unclear. Germline-derived CDR1 and CDR2 are KGHSH and LQKENI. V lost 0 bases and J 2 bases, leaving 7 bases between the germline ends. This CDR3 is 14 amino acids long. The DNA of the CDR3 is TGTGCCAGCTCACCACCGAAGAAAAACACTGAAGCTTTCTTT. This encodes CASSPPKKNTEAFF.

Turning to this clone: The identical CDR3 is also encoded by other nucleotide sequences in the sample. The chain has TRBV2 and TRBJ1-5; D unresolved. This CDR3 spans 13 amino acids. Trimming left V 3 bases short and J 5 bases short, with 8 bases between. Germline V lookup: CDR1 SNHLY, CDR2 FYNNEI. This CDR3 is CASSEGLDQPQHF. In DNA form, the CDR3 reads TGTGCCAGCAGTGAGGGGTTGGATCAGCCCCAGCATTTT.

This chain uses TRBV6-5 with TRBJ2-3; 7 nucleotides line up with TRBD2. Germline CDR1 MNHEY, CDR2 SVGAGI. The CDR3 loop spans 14 amino acids. V shed 5 bases and J 6 bases; nucleotides not matched to a gene: 8. DNA for the CDR3: TGTGCCAGCAGTGATAGCGGGCCTGGGGATACGCAGTATTTT. Its translation is CASSDSGPGDTQYF.

The chain couples TRBV10-1 to TRBJ2-7; D is unclear. V was trimmed by 7 bases and J by 2 bases, leaving 6 bases between them. The CDR3 is 11 residues long. CDR1 and CDR2 from the germline V gene are WNHNN and SYGVQD (reference sequence). The CDR3 here is CASNGTYEQYF. CDR3 in DNA: TGCGCCAGCAACGGCACCTACGAGCAGTACTTC.

The gene calls are TRBV6-5 and TRBJ2-7; no clear D gene. V gave up 6 bases and J gave up 6 bases, with 15 bases separating them. This CDR3 has 13 residues. The germline V gene encodes CDR1 MNHEY and CDR2 SVGAGI. The CDR3 DNA reads TGTGCCAGCAGAAGGGAAAGTTGGGGCGAGCAGTACTTC. Translation gives CASRRESWGEQYF.

This chain joins TRBV19 and TRBJ1-1; D gene ambiguous. CDR1 and CDR2 from the germline V gene are LNHDA and SQIVND (reference sequence). The germline V and J ends were trimmed by 1 base and 2 bases, with 11 bases remaining between them. The CDR3 contains 15 residues. The DNA for the CDR3 is TGTGCCAGTAGTATAGGGATATCGGGTAACACTGAAGCTTTCTTT. Protein sequence: CASSIGISGNTEAFF. The variable domain in full, completed from reference TRBV19 and TRBJ1-1, reads DGGITQSPKYLFRKEGQNVTLSCEQNLNHDAMYWYRQDPGQGLRLIYYSQIVNDFQKGDIAEGYSVSREKKESFPLTVTSAQKNPTAFYLCASSIGISGNTEAFFGQGTRLTVV.

The chain combines TRBV29-1 with TRBJ2-3; no definite D call. Germline V lookup: CDR1 SQVTM, CDR2 ANQGSEA. V lost 2 bases, J lost 0 bases, and 6 bases lay in between. There are 13 residues in the CDR3. For the CDR3, the DNA is TGCAGCGTTGAACCGACCAGCACAGATACGCAGTATTTT. Translating gives CSVEPTSTDTQYF.

The chain has TRBV28 and TRBJ2-3; 9 bases fit TRBD2. Per germline, CDR1 MDHEN and CDR2 SYDVKM. The trim removed 3 bases at V and 0 bases at J, leaving 4 bases unmatched. There are 16 residues in the CDR3. Here the CDR3 reads CASSFSGGVSTDTQYF. Here the CDR3 DNA reads TGTGCCAGCAGTTTTAGCGGGGGAGTAAGCACAGATACGCAGTATTTT.

This clone was recorded once. V gene TRBV11-1 combines with J gene TRBJ2-5; possibly TRBD1 for D (6 bases). Germline V gives CDR1 SGHAT, CDR2 FQDESV (reference sequence). This CDR3 comprises 16 residues. With 1 base removed from V and 1 base from J, the gap between germline ends came to 13 bases. The CDR3 bases are TGTGCCAGCAGCTTAGAGGGATACAGGGTCCAAGAGACCCAGTACTTC. Its protein product is CASSLEGYRVQETQYF.